Listed below are T cell receptor beta chains from one sample, sequenced in a study of OX40 agonist ivuxolimab in advanced cancers. Some clones are missing from TCRdb's copy, which holds only in-frame ones; the method was immunoSEQ multiplex PCR. This sample has about 28,000 clones, with about 77% found just once. The sample in question was CD4+ or CD8+ T cells sorted from blood, obtained in a trial of the OX40 agonist ivuxolimab. The receptors stem from an adult with an advanced solid tumor such as melanoma, head and neck, liver or kidney cancer. Each CDR3 is given with its conserved first and last residue. The order of the fields is D gene, V gene, clone size, J gene, CDR3 DNA, CDR3 protein. A D gene is named only where the DNA matches it firmly. Where a row states a size, it is once, few, many or the class of an expanded clone; other rows omit it.

d_call: -
v_call: TRBV4-1
clone_size: once
j_call: TRBJ1-2
cdr3_nt: TGCGCCAGCAGCCAAGACCCCGACAGGCCTAACTATGGCTACACCTTC
cdr3_aa: CASSQDPDRPNYGYTF

d_call: TRBD1
v_call: TRBV7-3
clone_size: -
j_call: TRBJ1-6
cdr3_nt: TGTGCCAGCAGCTTCGGACAGGGGAGACCCCTCCACTTT
cdr3_aa: CASSFGQGRPLHF

d_call: TRBD1
v_call: TRBV4-2
clone_size: -
j_call: TRBJ2-1
cdr3_nt: TGTGCCAGCAGCCATGAGGACAGGGCAGTGATTGAGCAGTTCTTC
cdr3_aa: CASSHEDRAVIEQFF

d_call: -
v_call: TRBV6-5
clone_size: -
j_call: TRBJ2-7
cdr3_nt: TGTGCCAGCAGTCCTCGGCGGTCTCCCTACGAGCAGTACTTC
cdr3_aa: CASSPRRSPYEQYF

d_call: TRBD1
v_call: TRBV5-4
clone_size: once
j_call: TRBJ1-3
cdr3_nt: TGTGCCAGCAGCCCGGACAGGGGATCTTCTGGAAACACCATATATTTT
cdr3_aa: CASSPDRGSSGNTIYF

d_call: -
v_call: TRBV6-5
clone_size: -
j_call: TRBJ1-4
cdr3_nt: TGTGCCAGCAGCCACTATTCCGGGACCGAATTGTTTTTT
cdr3_aa: CASSHYSGTELFF

d_call: -
v_call: TRBV4-3
clone_size: -
j_call: TRBJ2-1
cdr3_nt: TGCGCCAGCAGCCAAGACGGTGTCAGGCAAAATGAGCAGTTCTTC
cdr3_aa: CASSQDGVRQNEQFF

d_call: -
v_call: TRBV5-1
clone_size: -
j_call: TRBJ2-7
cdr3_nt: TGCGCCAGCAGCTTGGGTCTCAGGACCTACGAGCAGTACTTC
cdr3_aa: CASSLGLRTYEQYF

d_call: -
v_call: TRBV9
clone_size: few
j_call: TRBJ1-2
cdr3_nt: TGTGCCAGCAGCGTAGGGACAGACCTCTATGGCTACACCTTC
cdr3_aa: CASSVGTDLYGYTF

d_call: -
v_call: TRBV19
clone_size: -
j_call: TRBJ2-1
cdr3_nt: TGTGCCAGTAGTACCGGGGTTACCAATGAGCAGTTCTTC
cdr3_aa: CASSTGVTNEQFF

d_call: -
v_call: TRBV30
clone_size: -
j_call: TRBJ2-5
cdr3_nt: TGTGCCTGGACCAAAAAAGGGTGGCAAGAGACCCAGTACTTC
cdr3_aa: CAWTKKGWQETQYF

d_call: -
v_call: TRBV7-6
clone_size: -
j_call: TRBJ2-3
cdr3_nt: TGTGCCAGCAGCTCGCGATTGGGACGGAGCACAGATACGCAGTATTTT
cdr3_aa: CASSSRLGRSTDTQYF

d_call: TRBD2
v_call: TRBV7-9
clone_size: -
j_call: TRBJ2-3
cdr3_nt: TGTGCCAGCAGCCCTGGGACTAGCGCCCCAGATACGCAGTATTTT
cdr3_aa: CASSPGTSAPDTQYF

d_call: TRBD2
v_call: TRBV27
clone_size: once
j_call: TRBJ2-5
cdr3_nt: TGTGCCAGCAGTTTCAACCCGGGACTAGCGGGGGGCCCCGCGACCCAGTACTTC
cdr3_aa: CASSFNPGLAGGPATQYF

d_call: -
v_call: TRBV4-3
clone_size: medium-sized
j_call: TRBJ1-2
cdr3_nt: TGCGCCAGCAGCCAAGAAGATCCGGCAGGGTGGGGGAATGGTGGCTACACCTTC
cdr3_aa: CASSQEDPAGWGNGGYTF

d_call: TRBD2
v_call: TRBV7-9
clone_size: -
j_call: TRBJ2-3
cdr3_nt: TGTGCCAGCAGCTCTCCCCGACTAGCGGGGGAGACCGATACGCAGTATTTT
cdr3_aa: CASSSPRLAGETDTQYF

d_call: TRBD1
v_call: TRBV7-3
clone_size: -
j_call: TRBJ2-7
cdr3_nt: TGTGCCAGCAGCTTACTGTCCGGGACAGGGAATCACGAGCAGTACTTC
cdr3_aa: CASSLLSGTGNHEQYF

d_call: -
v_call: TRBV7-9
clone_size: few
j_call: TRBJ2-1
cdr3_nt: TGTGCCAGCAGCTTGGGGAGGGGGGCCTCCTACAATGAGCAGTTCTTC
cdr3_aa: CASSLGRGASYNEQFF

d_call: -
v_call: TRBV4-2
clone_size: -
j_call: TRBJ1-2
cdr3_nt: TGTGCCAGCAGCCCGGACAGTTATGGCTACACCTTC
cdr3_aa: CASSPDSYGYTF

d_call: -
v_call: TRBV4-3
clone_size: once
j_call: TRBJ1-6
cdr3_nt: TGCGCCAGCAGCCAAGGCACCAGGGAAAATTCACCCCTCCACTTT
cdr3_aa: CASSQGTRENSPLHF

d_call: TRBD1
v_call: TRBV14
clone_size: -
j_call: TRBJ1-6
cdr3_nt: TGTGCCAGCAGCCAGATCACAGGGGCACCCCTCCACTTT
cdr3_aa: CASSQITGAPLHF

d_call: -
v_call: TRBV29-1
clone_size: -
j_call: TRBJ2-3
cdr3_nt: TGCAGCGTTGAACTCAGGGAGTATACGCAGTATTTT
cdr3_aa: CSVELREYTQYF

d_call: TRBD2
v_call: TRBV9
clone_size: -
j_call: TRBJ2-3
cdr3_nt: TGTGCCAGCAGCGTAGGCCTAGCGGGGGTGTCAGATACGCAGTATTTT
cdr3_aa: CASSVGLAGVSDTQYF

d_call: -
v_call: TRBV19
clone_size: -
j_call: TRBJ2-3
cdr3_nt: TGTGCCAGTAGTAGACAGGGACTAGGCGTCACAGATACGCAGTATTTT
cdr3_aa: CASSRQGLGVTDTQYF

d_call: -
v_call: TRBV10-3
clone_size: -
j_call: TRBJ1-5
cdr3_nt: TGTGCCATCAGTGATTATAAGGGTGTCAATCAGCCCCAGCATTTT
cdr3_aa: CAISDYKGVNQPQHF

d_call: -
v_call: TRBV11-2
clone_size: -
j_call: TRBJ2-1
cdr3_nt: TGTGCCAGCAGCTTGTCAATTTACAATGAGCAGTTCTTC
cdr3_aa: CASSLSIYNEQFF

d_call: TRBD1
v_call: TRBV12-5
clone_size: -
j_call: TRBJ2-5
cdr3_nt: TGTGCTAGTCCACCGTCGGGACAGGGTTTCCAAGAGACCCAGTACTTC
cdr3_aa: CASPPSGQGFQETQYF

d_call: -
v_call: TRBV2
clone_size: -
j_call: TRBJ2-3
cdr3_nt: TGTGCCAGCACCCTCACCGGGGTCACAGATACGCAGTATTTT
cdr3_aa: CASTLTGVTDTQYF

d_call: -
v_call: TRBV4-3
clone_size: -
j_call: TRBJ1-5
cdr3_nt: TGCGCCAGCAGCCAAGATTTGGGGGGAGTTCGGGATATTCAGCCCCAGCATTTT
cdr3_aa: CASSQDLGGVRDIQPQHF

d_call: -
v_call: TRBV2
clone_size: -
j_call: TRBJ2-1
cdr3_nt: TGTGCCAGCAGAGAAGGACTGCGGAGCTCCTACAATGAGCAGTTCTTC
cdr3_aa: CASREGLRSSYNEQFF

d_call: -
v_call: TRBV7-9
clone_size: -
j_call: TRBJ2-3
cdr3_nt: TGTGCCAGCAGCTTAGTTACCAGTGGCACAGATACGCAGTATTTT
cdr3_aa: CASSLVTSGTDTQYF

d_call: -
v_call: TRBV7-2
clone_size: -
j_call: TRBJ2-7
cdr3_nt: TGTGCCAGCAGCTCAGGGGGAGGGGGGTACTACGAGCAGTACTTC
cdr3_aa: CASSSGGGGYYEQYF

d_call: -
v_call: TRBV4-2
clone_size: few
j_call: TRBJ1-1
cdr3_nt: TGTGCCAGCAGCCAAGACGGACAGACGACTGAAGCTTTCTTT
cdr3_aa: CASSQDGQTTEAFF

d_call: -
v_call: TRBV9
clone_size: -
j_call: TRBJ1-3
cdr3_nt: TGTGCCAGCAGCAAACAAGACTCTGGAAACACCATATATTTT
cdr3_aa: CASSKQDSGNTIYF

d_call: TRBD2
v_call: TRBV19
clone_size: -
j_call: TRBJ2-1
cdr3_nt: TGTGCCAGTAGTATAGATAGGACTAGCTACAATGAGCAGTTCTTC
cdr3_aa: CASSIDRTSYNEQFF

d_call: -
v_call: TRBV5-6
clone_size: -
j_call: TRBJ2-3
cdr3_nt: TGTGCCAGCAGCTTGGAGGGTTCCCTTACGCAGTATTTT
cdr3_aa: CASSLEGSLTQYF

d_call: -
v_call: TRBV6-6
clone_size: -
j_call: TRBJ1-1
cdr3_nt: TGTGCCAGCAGTTACTCGAGGGTCCTTCGGGGTGAAGCTTTCTTT
cdr3_aa: CASSYSRVLRGEAFF